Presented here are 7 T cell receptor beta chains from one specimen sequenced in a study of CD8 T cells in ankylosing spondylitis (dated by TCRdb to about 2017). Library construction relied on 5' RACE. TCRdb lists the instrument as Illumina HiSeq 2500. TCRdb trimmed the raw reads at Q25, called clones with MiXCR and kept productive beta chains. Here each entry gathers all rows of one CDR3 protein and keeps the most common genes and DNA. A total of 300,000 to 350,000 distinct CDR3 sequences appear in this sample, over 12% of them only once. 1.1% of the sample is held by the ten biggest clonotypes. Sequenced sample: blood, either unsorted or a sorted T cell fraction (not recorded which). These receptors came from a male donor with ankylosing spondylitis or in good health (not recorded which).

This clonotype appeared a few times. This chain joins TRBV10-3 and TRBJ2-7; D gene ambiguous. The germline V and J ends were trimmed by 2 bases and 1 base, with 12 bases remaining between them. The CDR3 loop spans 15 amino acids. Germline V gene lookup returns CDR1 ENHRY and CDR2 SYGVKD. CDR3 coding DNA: TGTGCCATCAGTGAGGGACCGAGGCTTTCCTACGAGCAGTACTTC. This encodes CAISEGPRLSYEQYF.

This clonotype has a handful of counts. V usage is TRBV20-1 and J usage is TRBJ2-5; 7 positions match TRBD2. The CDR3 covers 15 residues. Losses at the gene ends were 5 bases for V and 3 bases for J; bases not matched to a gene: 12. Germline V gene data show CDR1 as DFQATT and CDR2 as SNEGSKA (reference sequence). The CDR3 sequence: CSAPPTLTSEETQYF. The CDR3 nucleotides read TGCAGTGCTCCCCCCACCCTTACTAGCGAAGAGACCCAGTACTTC.

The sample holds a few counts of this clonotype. As DNA, the CDR3 is TGTGCCAGCAGTGCAGGGGGTATATCCTACGAGCAGTACTTC. Encoded protein: CASSAGGISYEQYF. The chain carries TRBV2 and TRBJ2-7; 7 nucleotides align to TRBD1. The ends lost 4 bases at V and 1 base at J; junction bases unmatched: 4. The CDR3 contains 14 residues. Germline loops: CDR1 SNHLY, CDR2 FYNNEI.

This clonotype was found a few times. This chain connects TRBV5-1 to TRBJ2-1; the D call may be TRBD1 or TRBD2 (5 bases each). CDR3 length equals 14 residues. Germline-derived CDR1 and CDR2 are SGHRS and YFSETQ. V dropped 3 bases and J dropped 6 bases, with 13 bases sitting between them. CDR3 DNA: TGCGCCAGCAGCTGGGCCGGGGCCACCAATGAGCAGTTCTTC. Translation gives CASSWAGATNEQFF.

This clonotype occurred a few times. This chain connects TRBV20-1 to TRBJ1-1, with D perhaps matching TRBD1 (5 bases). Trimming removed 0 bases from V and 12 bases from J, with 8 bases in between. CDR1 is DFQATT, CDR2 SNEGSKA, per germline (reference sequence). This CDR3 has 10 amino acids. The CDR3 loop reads CSARDRQPFF. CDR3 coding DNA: TGCAGTGCTAGAGATCGACAGCCTTTCTTT.

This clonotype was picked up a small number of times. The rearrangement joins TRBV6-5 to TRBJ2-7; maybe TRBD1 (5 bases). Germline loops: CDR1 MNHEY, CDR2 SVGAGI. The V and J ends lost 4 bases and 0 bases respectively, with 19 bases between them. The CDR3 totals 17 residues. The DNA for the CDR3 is TGTGCCAGCAGTTCGGTGGGGCTCGAAGGAACCTCCTACGAGCAGTACTTC. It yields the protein CASSSVGLEGTSYEQYF.

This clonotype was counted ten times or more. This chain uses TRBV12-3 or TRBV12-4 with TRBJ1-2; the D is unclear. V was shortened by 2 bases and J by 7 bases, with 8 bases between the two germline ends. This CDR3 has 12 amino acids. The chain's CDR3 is CASSLSPAGYTF. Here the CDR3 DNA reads TGTGCCAGCAGTTTAAGCCCGGCTGGCTACACCTTC.